This is a list of T cell receptor beta chains from one sample in a study of cytomegalovirus exposure and HLA in healthy donors. Assay: immunoSEQ multiplex PCR; the TCRdb copy retains only in-frame clones and omits some. The sample contains approximately 87,000 clones, 84% of which appear only once. The sample taken for sequencing was PBMCs. The receptor source for this set is a woman under 30 in good health and CMV-seropositive. The CDR3 runs from the conserved cysteine through the conserved F or W. A D gene is named only where the DNA matches it firmly.

v_call: TRBV10-2
d_call: NA
cdr3_length: 14
j_call: TRBJ1-1
cdr3_nt: TGCGCCAGCAGTGATGAGGGTACGGACACTGAAGCTTTCTTT
cdr3_aa: CASSDEGTDTEAFF

v_call: TRBV13
d_call: NA
cdr3_length: 15
j_call: TRBJ1-1
cdr3_nt: TGTGCCAGCAGCCGGGGGTATGTTGGCAATACTGAAGCTTTCTTT
cdr3_aa: CASSRGYVGNTEAFF

v_call: TRBV2
d_call: NA
cdr3_length: 14
j_call: TRBJ2-5
cdr3_nt: TGTGCCAGCAGTGAGAGAAAGGGAGGAGAGACCCAGTACTTC
cdr3_aa: CASSERKGGETQYF

v_call: TRBV28
d_call: TRBD1
cdr3_length: 19
j_call: TRBJ2-6
cdr3_nt: TGTGCCAGCAGTATATCCGGTTGGACAGGGGGCACTGGGGCCAACGTCCTGACTTTC
cdr3_aa: CASSISGWTGGTGANVLTF

v_call: TRBV28
d_call: NA
cdr3_length: 16
j_call: TRBJ1-1
cdr3_nt: TGTGCCAGCAGTCAACCGGGGACACTTTTCGGAACTGAAGCTTTCTTT
cdr3_aa: CASSQPGTLFGTEAFF

v_call: TRBV6-1
d_call: TRBD2
cdr3_length: 12
j_call: TRBJ2-1
cdr3_nt: TGTGCCGCTAGCGGGGGGGTCAATGAGCAGTTCTTC
cdr3_aa: CAASGGVNEQFF

v_call: TRBV21-1
d_call: NA
cdr3_length: 18
j_call: TRBJ1-5
cdr3_nt: TGTGCCAGCAGCAAAGAGGATGGGGAGGCCCCACGCAATCAGCCCCAGCATTTT
cdr3_aa: CASSKEDGEAPRNQPQHF

v_call: TRBV28
d_call: TRBD1
cdr3_length: 15
j_call: TRBJ1-3
cdr3_nt: TGTGCCAGCATCTCAGGGGGCGCGGAGGGAAACACCATATATTTT
cdr3_aa: CASISGGAEGNTIYF

v_call: TRBV4-2
d_call: TRBD1
cdr3_length: 16
j_call: TRBJ1-1
cdr3_nt: TGTGCCAGCAGCCAAACGACGACAGGGGGGAACACTGAAGCTTTCTTT
cdr3_aa: CASSQTTTGGNTEAFF

v_call: TRBV7-9
d_call: NA
cdr3_length: 15
j_call: TRBJ1-1
cdr3_nt: TGTGCCAGCAGCTTAGATGGGGGGGCGTTCACTGAAGCTTTCTTT
cdr3_aa: CASSLDGGAFTEAFF